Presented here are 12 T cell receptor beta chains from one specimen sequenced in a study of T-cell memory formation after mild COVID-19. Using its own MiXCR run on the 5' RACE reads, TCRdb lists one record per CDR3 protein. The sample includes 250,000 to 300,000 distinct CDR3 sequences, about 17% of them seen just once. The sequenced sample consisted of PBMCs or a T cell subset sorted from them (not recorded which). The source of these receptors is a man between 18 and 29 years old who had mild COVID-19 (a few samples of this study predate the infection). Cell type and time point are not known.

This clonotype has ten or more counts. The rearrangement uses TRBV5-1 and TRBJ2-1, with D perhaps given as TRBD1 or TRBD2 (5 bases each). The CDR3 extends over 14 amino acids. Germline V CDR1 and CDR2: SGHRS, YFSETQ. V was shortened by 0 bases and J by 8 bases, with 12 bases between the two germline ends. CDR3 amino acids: CASSLAGAKDEQFF. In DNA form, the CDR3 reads TGCGCCAGCAGCTTGGCCGGGGCGAAGGATGAGCAGTTCTTC.

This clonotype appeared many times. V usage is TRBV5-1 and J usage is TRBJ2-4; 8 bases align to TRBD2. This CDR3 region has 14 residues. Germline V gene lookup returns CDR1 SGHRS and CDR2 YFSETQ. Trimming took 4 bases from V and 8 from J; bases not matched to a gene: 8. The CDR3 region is CASSPGTGGDIQYF. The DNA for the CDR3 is TGCGCCAGCAGCCCCGGGACGGGAGGGGACATTCAGTACTTC.

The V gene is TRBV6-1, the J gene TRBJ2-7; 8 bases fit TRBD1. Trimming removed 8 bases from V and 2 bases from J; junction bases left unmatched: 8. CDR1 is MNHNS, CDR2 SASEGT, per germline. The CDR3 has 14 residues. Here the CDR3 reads CASGEGTGTYEQYV. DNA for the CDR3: TGTGCCAGCGGAGAAGGGACAGGAACCTACGAGCAGTACGTC.

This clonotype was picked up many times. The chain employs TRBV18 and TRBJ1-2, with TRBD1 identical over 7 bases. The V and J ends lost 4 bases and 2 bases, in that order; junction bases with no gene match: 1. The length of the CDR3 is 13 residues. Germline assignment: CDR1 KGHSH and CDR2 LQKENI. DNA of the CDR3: TGTGCCAGCTCACAGGACAGGAACTATGGCTACACCTTC. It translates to CASSQDRNYGYTF.

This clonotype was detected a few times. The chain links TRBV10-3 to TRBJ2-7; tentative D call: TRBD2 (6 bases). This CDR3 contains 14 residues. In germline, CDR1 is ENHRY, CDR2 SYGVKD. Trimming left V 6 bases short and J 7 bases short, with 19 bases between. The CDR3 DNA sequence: TGTGCCATCAGGGAGGGTTCCGGGCGAGGAGAGCAGTACGTC. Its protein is CAIREGSGRGEQYV.

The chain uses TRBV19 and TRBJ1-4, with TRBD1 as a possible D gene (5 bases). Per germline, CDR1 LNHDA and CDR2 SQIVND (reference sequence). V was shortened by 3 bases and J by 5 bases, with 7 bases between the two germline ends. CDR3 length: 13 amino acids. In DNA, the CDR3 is TGTGCCAGTAGTATGGGGGAGAATGAAAAACTGTTTTTT. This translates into CASSMGENEKLFF.

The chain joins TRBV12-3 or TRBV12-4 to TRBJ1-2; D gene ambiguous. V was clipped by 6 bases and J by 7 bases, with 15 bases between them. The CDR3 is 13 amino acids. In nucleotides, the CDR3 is TGTGCCAGCAGCCCCTTGGCGGGTCGTGGCTACACCTTC. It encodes CASSPLAGRGYTF.

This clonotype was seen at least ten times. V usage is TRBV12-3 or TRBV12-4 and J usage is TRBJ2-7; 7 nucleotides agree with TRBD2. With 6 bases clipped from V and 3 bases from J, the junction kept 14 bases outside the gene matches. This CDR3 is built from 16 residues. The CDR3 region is CASSLGSGGRNYEQYF. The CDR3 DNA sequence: TGTGCCAGCAGCCTTGGGTCGGGGGGACGTAACTACGAGCAGTACTTC.

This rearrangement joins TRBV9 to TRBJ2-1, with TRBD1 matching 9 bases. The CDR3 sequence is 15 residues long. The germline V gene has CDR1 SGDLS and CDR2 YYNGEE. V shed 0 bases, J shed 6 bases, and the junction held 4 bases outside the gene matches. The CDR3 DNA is TGTGCCAGCAGCGTAGCTAACAGGGGGCGCAATGAGCAGTTCTTC. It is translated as CASSVANRGRNEQFF.

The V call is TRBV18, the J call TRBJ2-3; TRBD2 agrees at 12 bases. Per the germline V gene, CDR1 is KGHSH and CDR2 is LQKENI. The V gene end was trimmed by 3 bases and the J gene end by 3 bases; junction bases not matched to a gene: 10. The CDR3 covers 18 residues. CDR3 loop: CASSPGLAGGPGTDTQYF. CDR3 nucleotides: TGTGCCAGCTCACCGGGCCTAGCGGGGGGGCCCGGGACAGATACGCAGTATTTT. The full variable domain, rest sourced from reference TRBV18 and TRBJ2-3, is NAGVMQNPRHLVRRRGQEARLRCSPMKGHSHVYWYRQLPEEGLKFMVYLQKENIIDESGMPKERFSAEFPKEGPSILRIQQVVRGDSAAYFCASSPGLAGGPGTDTQYFGPGTRLTVL.

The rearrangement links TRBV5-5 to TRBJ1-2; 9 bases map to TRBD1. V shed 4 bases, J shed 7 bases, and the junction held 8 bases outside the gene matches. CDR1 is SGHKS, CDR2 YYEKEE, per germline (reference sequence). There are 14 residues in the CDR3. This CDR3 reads CASSRGTGGGGYTF. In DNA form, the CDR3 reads TGTGCCAGCAGCCGCGGTACAGGGGGCGGTGGCTACACCTTC.

The CDR3 DNA follows: TGTGCCAGTAAGGCAGGGGGCAGGAGCAATCAGCCCCAGCATTTT. This sequence encodes CASKAGGRSNQPQHF. The gene calls are TRBV19 and TRBJ1-5; 8 bases are shared with TRBD1. CDR1 and CDR2 (germline): LNHDA, SQIVND (reference sequence). The V segment lost 7 bases and the J segment 1 base; nucleotides outside the gene matches: 6. The length of the CDR3 is 15 residues.